A selection of T cell receptor beta chains follows, all from one sample in a study of blood T cell repertoires in COVID-19. The repertoire was sequenced with immunoSEQ multiplex PCR; TCRdb's copy has only in-frame clones and lacks some. Among about 150,000 clones listed, 75% to 90% were seen once. The sequenced material came from peripheral blood. The source of these receptors is a woman in her 70s with acute or convalescent COVID-19. Both conserved end residues are part of each CDR3. A D gene is named only where the DNA matches it firmly. Not every row has a clone size; where given, it reads once, few, many or a size class.

.	TRBV3-1/TRBV3-2	TRBJ2-5	.	TGTGCCAGCAGCCCCCTAAACCCTCAGACCCAGTACTTC	CASSPLNPQTQYF
.	TRBV5-1	TRBJ2-2	.	TGCGCCAGCAGCTTGTGGTTGGACGGGGCCGGGGAGCTGTTTTTT	CASSLWLDGAGELFF
.	TRBV4-2	TRBJ2-7	.	TGTGCCAGCAGCCAACCGAGCTCCTACGAGCAGTACTTC	CASSQPSSYEQYF
.	TRBV19	TRBJ1-3	.	TGTGCCAGTAGTATAGCCAGGGGACACACCATATATTTT	CASSIARGHTIYF
.	TRBV7-9	TRBJ1-3	.	TGTGCCAGCAGCCCTGGGGGCTTGCGCTCTGGAAACACCATATATTTT	CASSPGGLRSGNTIYF
TRBD1	TRBV2	TRBJ2-2	once	TGTGCCAGCAGTAGACAGGGGGCGAACACCGGGGAGCTGTTTTTT	CASSRQGANTGELFF
TRBD1	TRBV27	TRBJ1-4	few	TGTGCCAGCAGTTTATCTGGCCACGGGACAGGGCATGGAAAACTGTTTTTT	CASSLSGHGTGHGKLFF
TRBD1	TRBV10-3	TRBJ2-1	.	TGTGCCATCAGTGAGTCTGCGGACAGGGGGGTCCATGAGCAGTTCTTC	CAISESADRGVHEQFF
.	TRBV2	TRBJ1-4	.	TGTGCCAGCGGTGCAGGGCCTAATGAAAAACTGTTTTTT	CASGAGPNEKLFF
TRBD1	TRBV5-8	TRBJ1-1	once	TGTGCCAGCAGCTTGACCGGGACAGGGGTGAACACTGAAGCTTTCTTT	CASSLTGTGVNTEAFF
.	TRBV15	TRBJ1-1	once	TGTGCCACCAGCAGTCCCGAGATGAACACTGAAGCTTTCTTT	CATSSPEMNTEAFF
TRBD1	TRBV7-3	TRBJ1-1	.	TGTGCCAGCAGCCCCCGGGACAGGAGAGAAGCTTTCTTT	CASSPRDRREAFF
TRBD1	TRBV19	TRBJ1-1	.	TGTGCCAGTAGTCTAGGAGGGGGCGTATCTGAAGCTTTCTTT	CASSLGGGVSEAFF
.	TRBV6-5	TRBJ1-2	.	TGTGCCAGCAGTTTTACCAGGGGAAGAGATGGCTACACCTTC	CASSFTRGRDGYTF
TRBD1	TRBV18	TRBJ1-5	.	TGTGCCAGCTCCCTCGGGACAGATAATCAGCCCCAGCATTTT	CASSLGTDNQPQHF
.	TRBV6-6	TRBJ1-6	.	TGTGCCAGCCTGAGGAGGGGAGGGAATTCACCCCTCCACTTT	CASLRRGGNSPLHF
.	TRBV5-1	TRBJ1-2	.	TGCGCCAGCAGCCGACAGAATTACTATGGCTACACCTTC	CASSRQNYYGYTF
TRBD2	TRBV7-3	TRBJ2-5	.	TGTGCCAGCAGCTTCGCGGGACTAGTGGGAGAGACCCAGTACTTC	CASSFAGLVGETQYF
TRBD2	TRBV5-4	TRBJ2-3	.	TGTGCCAGCAGCTTGGGTGGCGGGGGGACAGATACGCAGTATTTT	CASSLGGGGTDTQYF
.	TRBV5-1	TRBJ1-2	.	TGCGCCAGCAGCTTGGCCTCGAGTATTAACTATGGCTACACCTTC	CASSLASSINYGYTF
.	TRBV14	TRBJ1-2	.	TGTGCCAGCAGTCTACTTACAGGCCGTTCTAACTATGGCTACACCTTC	CASSLLTGRSNYGYTF
TRBD1	TRBV19	TRBJ1-5	.	TGTGCCAGTAGTACAGACAGGGTTAATAGCAATCAGCCCCAGCATTTT	CASSTDRVNSNQPQHF
.	TRBV5-1	TRBJ1-2	.	TGCGCCAGCAGTCCGGCTACAGCTTATGGCTACACCTTC	CASSPATAYGYTF
TRBD1	TRBV11-1	TRBJ1-4	.	TGTGCCAGCAGCCCCCGACAGGGCGGTGGAGAAAAACTGTTTTTT	CASSPRQGGGEKLFF
TRBD1	TRBV19	TRBJ1-1	.	TGTGCCAGTAGTACACAAGACAGGGGGCCCACTGAAGCTTTCTTT	CASSTQDRGPTEAFF
TRBD2	TRBV6-5	TRBJ2-5	.	TGTGCCAGCAGAAAGGCGGGGGGGCCGGAGACCCAGTACTTC	CASRKAGGPETQYF
.	TRBV7-9	TRBJ2-3	.	TGTGCCAGCAGCTTAGACGGCCTAGGAGGGGCAGATACGCAGTATTTT	CASSLDGLGGADTQYF
.	TRBV2	TRBJ1-5	.	TGTGCCAGCAGCTTAGGACAGAATGCCCCCCATCAGCCCCAGCATTTT	CASSLGQNAPHQPQHF
.	TRBV2	TRBJ1-1	.	TGTGCCAGCAGTGTAGAGAGGGAAGGGAACACTGAAGCTTTCTTT	CASSVEREGNTEAFF
.	TRBV5-1	TRBJ1-1	.	TGCGCCAGCAGCTTGGGTTGGGGGCAGGTCACTGAAGCTTTCTTT	CASSLGWGQVTEAFF
TRBD2	TRBV28	TRBJ2-2	.	TGTGCCAGCAGTTCTTCTCTGGGACTAGCGGGGGGGCCCGGGGAGCTGTTTTTT	CASSSSLGLAGGPGELFF
.	TRBV6-6	TRBJ1-5	.	TGTGCCAGCAGTTACTCCAGGCAGGGGAATCAGCCCCAGCATTTT	CASSYSRQGNQPQHF
.	TRBV6-5	TRBJ1-2	.	TGTGCCAGCAGGGCAGGCCCCCAGAAATTGTTC	CASRAGPQKLF
.	TRBV11-2	TRBJ1-6	few	TGTGCCAGCAGCTTAACCCTAAGCAATTCACCCCTCCACTTT	CASSLTLSNSPLHF
TRBD1	TRBV4-1	TRBJ1-2	.	TGCGCCAGCAGCCAAGATGGGACAGGGGGGGGTGGCTACACCTTC	CASSQDGTGGGGYTF
.	TRBV7-6	TRBJ1-6	.	TGTGCCAGCAGCTTGACCCGCGAGGGGGTCAGTTCACCCCTCCACTTT	CASSLTREGVSSPLHF
.	TRBV28	TRBJ2-3	few	TGTGCCGAGTCCGGGGATGTCACAGATACGCAGTATTTT	CAESGDVTDTQYF
.	TRBV5-4	TRBJ1-2	.	TGTGCCAGCAGCTTATACTCAGACCCAATCAGGGGCTATGGCTACACCTTC	CASSLYSDPIRGYGYTF
TRBD2	TRBV28	TRBJ2-7	once	TGTGCCAGCAGTGATACTCGAACCGGGACGGGGGGTCGGTACGAGCAGTACTTC	CASSDTRTGTGGRYEQYF
.	TRBV4-2	TRBJ2-3	.	TGTGCCAGCAGCTTCCGAGGGTCCGGGGATACGCAGTATTTT	CASSFRGSGDTQYF
.	TRBV6-5	TRBJ2-1	.	TGTGCCAGCAGTCGGACACACAATGAGCAGTTCTTC	CASSRTHNEQFF